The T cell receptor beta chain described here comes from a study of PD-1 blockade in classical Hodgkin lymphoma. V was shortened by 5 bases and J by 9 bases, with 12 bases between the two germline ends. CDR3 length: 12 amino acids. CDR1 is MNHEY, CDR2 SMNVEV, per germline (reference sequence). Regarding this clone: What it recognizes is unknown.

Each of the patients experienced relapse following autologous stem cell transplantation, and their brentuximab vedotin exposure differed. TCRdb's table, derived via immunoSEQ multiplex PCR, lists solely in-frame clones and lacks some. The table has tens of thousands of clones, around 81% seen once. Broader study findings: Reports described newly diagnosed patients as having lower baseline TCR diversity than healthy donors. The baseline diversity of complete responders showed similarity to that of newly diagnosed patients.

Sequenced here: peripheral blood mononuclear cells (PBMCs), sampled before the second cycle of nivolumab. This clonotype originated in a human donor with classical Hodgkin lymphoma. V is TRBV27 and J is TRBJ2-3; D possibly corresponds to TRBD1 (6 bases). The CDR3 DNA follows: TGTGCCAGCAGTCCTATACAGGGAACGCAGTATTTT. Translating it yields CASSPIQGTQYF.